This T cell receptor beta chain was captured by sequencing in a study of cytomegalovirus exposure and HLA in healthy donors. Healthy donors of bone marrow made up the group. General study results and limits: In an earlier analysis, most TCR beta V segments were productive about 87% or about 30% of the time. Rates of TCR association differed by HLA locus in a later analysis, with DRB1 highest and HLA-C lowest. The authors excluded some V segments, including TRBV6-2 and TRBV6-3, as indistinguishable.

Turning to this clone: Its target is unknown.

PCR involved 60 Vbeta and 13 Jbeta primers. This table comes from immunoSEQ multiplex PCR, and its TCRdb copy is limited to in-frame clones, with some not included. Here the sample spans some 130,000 clones, about 70% being singletons. Germline-derived CDR1 and CDR2 are ENHRY and SYGVKD. The V and J ends lost 0 bases and 2 bases respectively, with 11 bases between them. The CDR3 is 15 residues long. The specimen was PBMCs. The receptor was derived from a man aged 40-50 years in good health and CMV-seronegative. The V gene is TRBV10-3, the J gene TRBJ2-7; D ambiguous. CDR3 in DNA: TGTGCCATCAGTGAGTCGACAAGTCCAACCTACGAGCAGTACTTC. Protein: CAISESTSPTYEQYF.